The rows below give T cell receptor beta chains drawn from one sample of a study of T cells in Graves' hyperthyroidism and ophthalmopathy. TCRdb redid the calling of the multiplex PCR reads with MiXCR, one entry per CDR3 protein. Seen here are about 130,000 distinct CDR3 sequences, around 20% observed once, and the top ten hold roughly 73%. Source material: blood. All receptors derive from a woman in her forties or fifties with Graves' hyperthyroidism that later progressed to Graves' ophthalmopathy. The CDR3 runs from the conserved cysteine through the conserved F or W. A D gene is named only where the DNA matches it firmly. Where a row states a size, it is once, few, many or the class of an expanded clone; other rows omit it.

>NA|many|TRBV5-6|TRBJ1-1
TGTGCCAGCAGCACAGAAGGGGACCTGAACACTGAAGCTTTCTTT
CASSTEGDLNTEAFF
>TRBD2|many|TRBV20-1|TRBJ2-2
TGCAGTGCTAGAAAAAGACTAGCGACCGGGGAGCTGTTTTTT
CSARKRLATGELFF
>NA|NA|TRBV16|TRBJ2-7
TGTGCCAGCAGCCAAGGGAGGGGGCTCGACGAGCAGTACTTC
CASSQGRGLDEQYF
>NA|NA|TRBV5-1|TRBJ2-3
TGCGCCAGCAGCTCTGGAGCCAAGACAGATACGCAGTATTTT
CASSSGAKTDTQYF
>TRBD2|many|TRBV12-3/TRBV12-4|TRBJ2-5
TGTGCCAGCAGTACGACTAGCGGGACCCGTGAGACCCAGTACTTC
CASSTTSGTRETQYF
>NA|NA|TRBV11-2|TRBJ1-3
TGTGCCAGCAGCTTAGTTTCTGGGACACCTATGTCTCTGTATGGAAACACCATATATTTT
CASSLVSGTPMSLYGNTIYF
>TRBD2|many|TRBV7-2|TRBJ2-7
TGTGCCAGCAGCTCGCTCACTAGCGGGAGGGGAGTGCAGTACTTC
CASSSLTSGRGVQYF
>TRBD2|many|TRBV11-1|TRBJ2-5
TGTGCCAGCAGCTTAATTGGCGGGAGCGGCCAAGAGACCCAGTACTTC
CASSLIGGSGQETQYF
>TRBD1|many|TRBV5-1|TRBJ2-3
TGCGCCAGCAGCCGGGGCGACAGGGGATATGATACGCAGTATTTT
CASSRGDRGYDTQYF
>TRBD2|many|TRBV5-1|TRBJ2-3
TGCGCCAGCAGCTCCTTAGCGGGAGGGGACACAGATACGCAGTATTTT
CASSSLAGGDTDTQYF
>NA|many|TRBV30|TRBJ2-1
TGTGCCTGGAAAAGGGGCGGCCAGGCGGGGAATGAGCAGTTCTTC
CAWKRGGQAGNEQFF
>NA|many|TRBV3-1|TRBJ2-1
TGTGCCAGCAGCCTCCTACAAGGGGCGCTTGTCAGCAACAATGAGCAGTTCTTC
CASSLLQGALVSNNEQFF
>NA|NA|TRBV20-1|TRBJ2-1
TGCAGTGCTAAGAACTGGGCGGCTTACAATGAGCAGTTCTTC
CSAKNWAAYNEQFF
>TRBD1|few|TRBV5-4|TRBJ2-3
TGTGCCAGCAGCTTGGGTGGTATAGGGGGCCGCAATACGCAGTATTTT
CASSLGGIGGRNTQYF
>NA|many|TRBV3-1|TRBJ1-1
TGTGCCAGCAGCCAAGATGGGGGGCATGACACTGAAGCTTTCTTT
CASSQDGGHDTEAFF
>NA|many|TRBV30|TRBJ1-1
TGTGCCTGGAGCGGGGGAGGGACACTCGCTTATGAAGCTTTCTTT
CAWSGGGTLAYEAFF
>NA|many|TRBV12-3/TRBV12-4|TRBJ2-1
TGTGCCAGCAGTCCCGCGTTTGGGGATGACAATGAGCAGTTCTTC
CASSPAFGDDNEQFF
>NA|many|TRBV27|TRBJ2-3
TGTGCCAGCAGTCCCTCGGGAGATACGCAGTATTTT
CASSPSGDTQYF
>TRBD1|few|TRBV6-1|TRBJ1-2
TGTGCCAGCAGTGGACAGGGGGCGCGGGATACTTATGGCTACACCTTC
CASSGQGARDTYGYTF
>NA|many|TRBV30|TRBJ1-1
TGTGCCTGGAGTATCGGTAAGGGTGAAGCTTTCTTT
CAWSIGKGEAFF
>NA|many|TRBV20-1|TRBJ2-7
TGCAGGGCCTCCCGCGACTCAGCCTACGAGCAGTACTTC
CRASRDSAYEQYF
>NA|many|TRBV3-1|TRBJ2-1
TGTGCCAGCAGCCAAGACGTACGTGGTGAGCAGTTCTTC
CASSQDVRGEQFF
>TRBD1|NA|TRBV7-9|TRBJ2-3
TGTGCCAGCTCGGGACAGGGCGGGCCAGATACGCAGTATTTT
CASSGQGGPDTQYF
>NA|many|TRBV7-2|TRBJ2-5
TGTGCCAGCAGCTTCGGCAGGGCAAAAGGGGAGACCCAGTACTTC
CASSFGRAKGETQYF
>NA|many|TRBV24-1|TRBJ2-7
TGTGCCACCAGTGAGACTGGACGGAACTACGAGCAGTACTTC
CATSETGRNYEQYF
>TRBD2|NA|TRBV5-1|TRBJ2-1
TGCGCCAGCAGCTCGACTAGCGCGCCCTCCTACAATGAGCAGTTCTTC
CASSSTSAPSYNEQFF
>NA|many|TRBV5-1|TRBJ1-4
TGCGCCAGCAGCCCGGGGAGTACAACTAATGAAAAACTGTTTTTT
CASSPGSTTNEKLFF
>TRBD1|NA|TRBV7-2|TRBJ2-7
TGTGCCAGCAGCTTAAAGACAGGGGGACAATACGAGCAGTACTTC
CASSLKTGGQYEQYF
>TRBD2|few|TRBV4-1|TRBJ2-6
TGCGCCAGCAGCCAAGGGGGGACTAGCGCAAGGAGGGGGGCCAACGTCCTGACTTTC
CASSQGGTSARRGANVLTF
>NA|many|TRBV5-1|TRBJ2-7
TGCGCCAGCAGCGATCACCTCGCGGCTACCGAGCAGTACTTC
CASSDHLAATEQYF
>TRBD2|many|TRBV5-1|TRBJ2-7
TGCGCCAGCAGCTTTTTCGGGACTAGCGGGAGGGCCGCCTACGAGCAGTACTTC
CASSFFGTSGRAAYEQYF
>NA|many|TRBV5-1|TRBJ2-7
TGCGCCAGCAGCTCCCAGGGTACCTACGAGCAGTACTTC
CASSSQGTYEQYF
>NA|NA|TRBV11-2|TRBJ1-1
TGTGCCAGCAGCAAATCACGGGTTACTGAAGCTTTCTTT
CASSKSRVTEAFF
>TRBD2|NA|TRBV5-1|TRBJ2-7
TGCGCCAGCAGCTTGTACGGGACTAGCGGGAGCGCCTACGAGCAGTACTTC
CASSLYGTSGSAYEQYF
>NA|many|TRBV27|TRBJ2-3
TGTGCCAGCAGTCTTCGGGACCCTGAAATTGATACGCAGTATTTT
CASSLRDPEIDTQYF
>TRBD1|few|TRBV20-1|TRBJ1-5
TGCAGCACCGGGACAGGGAGGTATCAGCCCCAGCATTTT
CSTGTGRYQPQHF
>TRBD2|NA|TRBV5-5|TRBJ2-7
TGTGCCAGCAGCTTGGCTTTTTCTGCGGGAGTGGTATCCTACGAGCAGTACTTC
CASSLAFSAGVVSYEQYF
>NA|NA|TRBV12-5|TRBJ1-3
TGTGCTAGTGGTTTGACACCGAAGGAGGGATTCGGAAACACCATATATTTT
CASGLTPKEGFGNTIYF
>NA|many|TRBV28|TRBJ1-1
TGTGCCAGCAGGACAAACACTGAAGCTTTCTTT
CASRTNTEAFF
>NA|NA|TRBV3-1|TRBJ1-1
TGTGCCAGCAGCCATGGTAGGACTGAAGCTTTCTTT
CASSHGRTEAFF
>NA|many|TRBV2|TRBJ1-6
TGTGCCAGCACCAGGAGCTCCTATAATTCACCCCTCCACTTT
CASTRSSYNSPLHF
>TRBD1|many|TRBV30|TRBJ1-3
TGTGCCGGGGCCGGGACAGGGAGAAACACCATATATTTT
CAGAGTGRNTIYF
>NA|NA|TRBV28|TRBJ2-1
TGTGCCATCAATACTGGCTCCTACAATGAGCAGTTCTTC
CAINTGSYNEQFF
>NA|many|TRBV11-2|TRBJ2-3
TGTGCCAGCAGCTGGCTGTCGTTCGGTGGGGCGACAGATACGCAGTATTTT
CASSWLSFGGATDTQYF